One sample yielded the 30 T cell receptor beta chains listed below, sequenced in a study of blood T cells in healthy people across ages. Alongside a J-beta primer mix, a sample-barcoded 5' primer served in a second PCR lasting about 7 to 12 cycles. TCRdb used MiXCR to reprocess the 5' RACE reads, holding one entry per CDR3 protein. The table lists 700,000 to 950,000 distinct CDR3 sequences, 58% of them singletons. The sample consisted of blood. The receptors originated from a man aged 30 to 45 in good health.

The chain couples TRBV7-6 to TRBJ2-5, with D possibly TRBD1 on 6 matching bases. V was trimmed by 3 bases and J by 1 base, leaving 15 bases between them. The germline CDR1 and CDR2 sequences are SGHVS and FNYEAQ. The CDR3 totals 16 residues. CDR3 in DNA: TGTGCCAGCAGCTTGGGGACACCCCGAACCCAAGAGACCCAGTACTTC. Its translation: CASSLGTPRTQETQYF.

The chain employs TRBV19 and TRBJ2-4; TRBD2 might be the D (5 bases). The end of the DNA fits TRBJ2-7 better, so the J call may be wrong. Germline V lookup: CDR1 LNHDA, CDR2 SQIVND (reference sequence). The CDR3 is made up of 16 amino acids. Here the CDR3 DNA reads TGTGCCAGTAGTATAGGGAGAGGGTTCACATCGGACGAGCAGTACTTC. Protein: CASSIGRGFTSDEQYF.

CDR3 bases: TGTGCCACCAGTGATGGGACGGTGGGTAATGGCTACACCTTC. Protein: CATSDGTVGNGYTF. The rearrangement links TRBV24-1 to TRBJ1-2; TRBD1 is a possible D gene (5 bases). Trimming left V 3 bases short and J 6 bases short, with 13 bases between. The CDR3 runs to 14 residues. From germline, CDR1 is KGHDR and CDR2 SFDVKD.

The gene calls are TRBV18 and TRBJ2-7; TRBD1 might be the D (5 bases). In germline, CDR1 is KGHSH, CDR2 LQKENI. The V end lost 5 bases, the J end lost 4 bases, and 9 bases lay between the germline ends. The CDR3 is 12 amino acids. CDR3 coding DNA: TGTGCCAGCTCATCACAGGAGTACGAGCAGTACTTC. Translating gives CASSSQEYEQYF. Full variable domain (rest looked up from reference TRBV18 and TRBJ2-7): NAGVMQNPRHLVRRRGQEARLRCSPMKGHSHVYWYRQLPEEGLKFMVYLQKENIIDESGMPKERFSAEFPKEGPSILRIQQVVRGDSAAYFCASSSQEYEQYFGPGTRLTVT.

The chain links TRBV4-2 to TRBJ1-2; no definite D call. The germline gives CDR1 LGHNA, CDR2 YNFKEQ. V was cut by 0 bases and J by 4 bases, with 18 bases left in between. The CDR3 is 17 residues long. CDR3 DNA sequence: TGTGCCAGCAGCCAAGATGGAGCCTCTTTGCTGGGCTATGGCTACACCTTC. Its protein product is CASSQDGASLLGYGYTF.

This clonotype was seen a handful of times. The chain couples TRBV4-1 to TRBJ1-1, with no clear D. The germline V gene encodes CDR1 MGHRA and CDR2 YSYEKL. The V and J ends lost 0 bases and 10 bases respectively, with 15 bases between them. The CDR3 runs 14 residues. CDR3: CASSQEGSGRVAFF. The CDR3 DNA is TGCGCCAGCAGCCAAGAAGGATCGGGGAGGGTAGCTTTCTTT.

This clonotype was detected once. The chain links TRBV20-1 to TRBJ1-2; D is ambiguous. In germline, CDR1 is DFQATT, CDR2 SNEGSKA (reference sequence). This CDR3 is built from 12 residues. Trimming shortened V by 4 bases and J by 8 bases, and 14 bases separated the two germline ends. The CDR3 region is CSATIVYGGYTF. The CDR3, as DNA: TGCAGTGCTACCATTGTCTATGGGGGCTACACCTTC.

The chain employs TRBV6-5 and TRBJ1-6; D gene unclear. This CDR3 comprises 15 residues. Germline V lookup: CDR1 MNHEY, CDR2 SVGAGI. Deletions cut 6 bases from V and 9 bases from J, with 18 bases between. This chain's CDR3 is CASRLQQLGISPLHF. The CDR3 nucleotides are TGTGCCAGCAGATTACAGCAGCTGGGGATTTCACCCCTCCACTTT.

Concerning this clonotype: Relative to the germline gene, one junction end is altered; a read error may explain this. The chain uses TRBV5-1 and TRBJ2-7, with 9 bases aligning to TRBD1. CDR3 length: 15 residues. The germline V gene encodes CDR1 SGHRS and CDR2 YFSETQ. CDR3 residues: CASSATGGISDEQYF. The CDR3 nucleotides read TGCGCCAGCAGCGCGACAGGGGGTATCTCCGACGAGCAGTACTTC.

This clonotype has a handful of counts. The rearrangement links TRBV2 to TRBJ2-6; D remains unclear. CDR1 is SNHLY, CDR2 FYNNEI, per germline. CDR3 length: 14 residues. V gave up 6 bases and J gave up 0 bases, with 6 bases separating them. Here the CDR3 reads CASRRPSGANVLTF. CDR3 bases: TGTGCCAGCAGGAGGCCCTCTGGGGCCAACGTCCTGACTTTC.

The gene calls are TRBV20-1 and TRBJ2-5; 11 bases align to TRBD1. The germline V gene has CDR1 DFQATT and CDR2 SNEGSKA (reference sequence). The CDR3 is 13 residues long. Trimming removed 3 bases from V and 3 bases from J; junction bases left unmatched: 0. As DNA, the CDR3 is TGCAGTGCTAGGGGACAGGGGGAAGAGACCCAGTACTTC. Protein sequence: CSARGQGEETQYF.

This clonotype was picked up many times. CDR3 nucleotides: TGTGCCAGCAGCCTACACTCAACCGGGACCAAGGAGTTCTTC. It yields the protein CASSLHSTGTKEFF. The V gene is TRBV9, the J gene TRBJ2-1; D is tentatively TRBD1 or TRBD2 (5 bases each). This CDR3 has 14 amino acids. Trimming left V 4 bases short and J 14 bases short, with 22 bases between. The germline V gene has CDR1 SGDLS and CDR2 YYNGEE.

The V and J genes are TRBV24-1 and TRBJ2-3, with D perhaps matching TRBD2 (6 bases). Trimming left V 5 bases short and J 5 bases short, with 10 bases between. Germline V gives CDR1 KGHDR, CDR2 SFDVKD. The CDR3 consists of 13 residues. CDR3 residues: CATSVEEGDTQYF. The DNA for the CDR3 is TGTGCCACCAGTGTTGAGGAGGGAGATACGCAGTATTTT.

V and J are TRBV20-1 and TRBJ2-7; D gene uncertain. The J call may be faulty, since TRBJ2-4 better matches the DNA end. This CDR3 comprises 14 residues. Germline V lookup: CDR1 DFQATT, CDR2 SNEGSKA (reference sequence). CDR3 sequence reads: CSASSGSSRNIQYF. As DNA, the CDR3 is TGCAGTGCATCCTCCGGAAGTAGCAGAAACATTCAGTACTTC.

The CDR3 bases are TGTGCCAGCAGCCCGCGGCCTCGAGGAGAGAAACTGTTTTTT. Translation: CASSPRPRGEKLFF. This rearrangement joins TRBV4-2 to TRBJ1-4; D is uncertain. This CDR3 region has 14 residues. Per the germline V gene, CDR1 is LGHNA and CDR2 is YNFKEQ. The V and J ends lost 4 bases and 11 bases respectively, with 17 bases between them.

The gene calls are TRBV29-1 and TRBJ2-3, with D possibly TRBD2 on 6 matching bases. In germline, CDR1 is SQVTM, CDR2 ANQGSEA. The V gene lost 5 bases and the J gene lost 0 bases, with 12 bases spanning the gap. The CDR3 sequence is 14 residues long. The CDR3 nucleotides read TGCAGCGTTACGGGGGTACGGAGCACAGATACGCAGTATTTT. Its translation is CSVTGVRSTDTQYF.

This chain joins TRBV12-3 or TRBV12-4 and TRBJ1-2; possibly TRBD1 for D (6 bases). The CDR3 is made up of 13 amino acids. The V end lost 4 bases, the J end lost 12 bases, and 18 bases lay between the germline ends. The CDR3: CASSYRQVGGHTF. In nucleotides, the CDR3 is TGTGCCAGCAGTTACAGACAGGTGGGCGGCCACACCTTC.

CDR3 amino acids: CASSLALRETQYF. The CDR3 DNA reads TGTGCCAGCAGCTTAGCCCTAAGGGAGACCCAGTACTTC. The V gene is TRBV7-2, the J gene TRBJ2-5; D remains unclear. Trimming took off 0 bases at V and 5 bases at J, with 7 bases between the two ends. The CDR3 consists of 13 residues. Looked up from germline, CDR1 is SGHTA and CDR2 is FQGNSA.

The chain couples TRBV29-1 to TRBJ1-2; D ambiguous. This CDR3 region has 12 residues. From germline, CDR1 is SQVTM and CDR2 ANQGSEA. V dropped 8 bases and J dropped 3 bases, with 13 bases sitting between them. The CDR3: CSLRTSHYGYTF. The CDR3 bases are TGCAGCCTCAGAACATCCCACTATGGCTACACCTTC.

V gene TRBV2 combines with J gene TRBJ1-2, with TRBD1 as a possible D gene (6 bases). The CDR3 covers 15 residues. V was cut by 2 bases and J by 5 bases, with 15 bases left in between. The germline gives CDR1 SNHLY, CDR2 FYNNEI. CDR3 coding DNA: TGTGCCAGCAGTGAACGGGGCAGGGGAGTTTATGGCTACACCTTC. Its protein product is CASSERGRGVYGYTF.

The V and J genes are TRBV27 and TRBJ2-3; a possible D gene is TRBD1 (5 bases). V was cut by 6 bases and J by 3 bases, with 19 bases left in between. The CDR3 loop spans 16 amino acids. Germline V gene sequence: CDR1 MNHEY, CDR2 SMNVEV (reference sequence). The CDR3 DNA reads TGTGCCAGCAGCCCCACCCCGGACAAGAGAACAGATACGCAGTATTTT. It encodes CASSPTPDKRTDTQYF.

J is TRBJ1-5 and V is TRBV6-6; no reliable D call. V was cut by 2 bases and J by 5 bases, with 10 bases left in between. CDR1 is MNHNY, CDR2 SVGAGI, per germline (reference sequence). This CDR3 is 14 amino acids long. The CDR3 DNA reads TGTGCCAGCAGTTACGGCCTGTCGTATCAGCCCCAGCATTTT. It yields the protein CASSYGLSYQPQHF.

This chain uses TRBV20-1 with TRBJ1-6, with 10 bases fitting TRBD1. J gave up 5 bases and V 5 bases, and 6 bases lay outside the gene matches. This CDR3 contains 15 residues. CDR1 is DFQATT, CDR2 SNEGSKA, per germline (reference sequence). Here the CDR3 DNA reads TGCAGTGCTGGCCCCGGGACAGGGGATAATTCACCCCTCCACTTT. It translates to CSAGPGTGDNSPLHF.

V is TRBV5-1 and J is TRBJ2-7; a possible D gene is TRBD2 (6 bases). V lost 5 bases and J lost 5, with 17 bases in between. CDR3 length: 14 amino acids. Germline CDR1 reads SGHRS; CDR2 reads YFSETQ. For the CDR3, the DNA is TGCGCCAGCAGTATAGGGACTTCCCTAGACGAGCAGTACTTC. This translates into CASSIGTSLDEQYF.

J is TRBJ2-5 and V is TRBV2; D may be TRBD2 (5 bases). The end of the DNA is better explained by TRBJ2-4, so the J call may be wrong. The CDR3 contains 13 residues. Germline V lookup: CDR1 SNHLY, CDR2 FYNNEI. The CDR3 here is CASTRAPRNIQYF. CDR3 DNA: TGTGCCAGTACGAGGGCCCCCCGGAACATTCAGTACTTC.

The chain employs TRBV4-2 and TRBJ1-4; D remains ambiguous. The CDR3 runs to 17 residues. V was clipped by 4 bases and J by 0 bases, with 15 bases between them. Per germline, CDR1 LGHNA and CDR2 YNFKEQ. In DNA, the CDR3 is TGTGCCAGCAGCCCCCCGGGGTGGGAAGCAACTAATGAAAAACTGTTTTTT. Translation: CASSPPGWEATNEKLFF.

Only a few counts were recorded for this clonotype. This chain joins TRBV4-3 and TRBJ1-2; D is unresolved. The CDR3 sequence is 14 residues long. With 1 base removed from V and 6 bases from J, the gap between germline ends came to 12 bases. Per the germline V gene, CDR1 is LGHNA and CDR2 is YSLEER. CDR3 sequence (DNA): TGCGCCAGCAGCCAAGGGAGGTTATACGATGGCTACACCTTC. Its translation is CASSQGRLYDGYTF.

CDR3 protein: CASSSAGSANEQFF. CDR3 nucleotides: TGTGCCAGCAGTTCCGCGGGTAGCGCCAATGAGCAGTTCTTC. The chain has TRBV28 and TRBJ2-1; possibly TRBD2 for D (5 bases). The CDR3 has 14 amino acids. Germline assignment: CDR1 MDHEN and CDR2 SYDVKM. Trimming cost V 4 bases and J 6 bases, with 13 bases left between them. The variable domain in full, completed from reference TRBV28 and TRBJ2-1, reads DVKVTQSSRYLVKRTGEKVFLECVQDMDHENMFWYRQDPGLGLRLIYFSYDVKMKEKGDIPEGYSVSREKKERFSLILESASTNQTSMYLCASSSAGSANEQFFGPGTRLTVL.

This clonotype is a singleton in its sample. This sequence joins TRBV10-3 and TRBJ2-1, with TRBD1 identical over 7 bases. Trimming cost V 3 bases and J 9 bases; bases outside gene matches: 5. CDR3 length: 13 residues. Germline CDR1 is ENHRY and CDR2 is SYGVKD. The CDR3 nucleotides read TGTGCCATCAGTGACGAGGGGGCGGGTGAGCAGTTCTTC. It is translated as CAISDEGAGEQFF.

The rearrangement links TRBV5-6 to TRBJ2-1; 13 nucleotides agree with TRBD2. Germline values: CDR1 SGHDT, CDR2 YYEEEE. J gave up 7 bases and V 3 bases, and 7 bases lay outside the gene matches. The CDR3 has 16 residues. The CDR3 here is CASSSQGLAGDNEQFF. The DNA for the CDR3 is TGTGCCAGCAGCTCCCAAGGACTAGCGGGAGATAATGAGCAGTTCTTC.